This T cell receptor beta chain was recorded in a study of T-cell memory formation after mild COVID-19 (dated by TCRdb to the early 2020s). Regarding the research as a whole: TCR sequence clusters from the two donors were found to be largely donor specific. Two young, previously healthy adult volunteers, one female and one male, were included in the cohort. Longitudinal TCRalpha and TCRbeta repertoire sequencing tracked T-cell clones expanding and contracting after mild COVID-19 in two donors. Study-wide conclusions, independent of this receptor: Contracting CD4+ clones were found mainly in CM and EM memory subsets, while CD8+ clones were enriched in EMRA. SARS-CoV-2 specificity was not confirmed for the second-wave clones peaking on day 37. Some responding clones were found in pre-infection memory, which suggests that pre-existing cross-reactive memory T cells took part in the SARS-CoV-2 response. Balanced CD4/CD8 phenotypes were observed for clones contracting from day 15 to 85, whereas a bias towards CD4+ was observed for a second wave of clones expanding from day 15 to 37. Only a couple of mild cases were covered in the study, and larger cohorts including severe cases with pre-infection samples were considered necessary.

Sequencing instrument: Illumina NovaSeq 6000. TCRalpha and TCRbeta cDNA libraries were constructed by 5'RACE with constant-segment primers, with sample barcodes and unique molecular identifiers being introduced. Trizol reagent was used to extract RNA from every sample. Libraries were amplified in two PCR steps, with a second sample barcode and Illumina TruSeq adapters added in the second step. Sequencing of libraries was performed on an Illumina NovaSeq with 2 x 150 bp paired-end reads. Per the source publication's procedure: Demultiplexing of reads and collapsing into UMI-guided consensus sequences were performed with migec v1.2.7. Using mixcr v2.1.11, UMI consensuses were aligned to TRA and TRB V and J templates and then assembled into clonotypes. Expanded or contracted clonotypes were those called significant by both edgeR and NoisET, with noise models trained on biological replicates. For edgeR calls, the cutoffs were a false discovery rate-adjusted p below 0.01 and a log2 fold-change threshold of 1. PCA with hierarchical clustering of max-normalized trajectories of the 1000 most abundant clonotypes was used as exploratory dynamics analysis. Separately sequenced CD4+ and CD8+ repertoires were used to assign the CD4 or CD8 phenotype of responding clones. Starting from the raw public reads, TCRdb applied fastp trimming at Q25, assembled clones with MiXCR and retained in-frame beta chains. Merged by CDR3 protein, the rows form single entries marked with the most common genes and DNA. The V and J calls here are based on TCRdb, not the publication. The sample has around 250,000 distinct CDR3 sequences on record, over 9% of them singletons. Roughly a fifth of the sample goes to the ten largest clones.

From cysteine to phenylalanine, the CDR3 is 13 amino acids long. The only DNA kept is the CDR3, 39 bases in frame from the first base. Germline trimming: 4 bases from V, 4 bases from J; junction bases outside gene matches: 5. According to the germline V gene, CDR1 reads SQVTM and CDR2 reads ANQGSEA. This clonotype was recorded many times. There is no known antigen for this receptor. No base quality information exists; no much larger clone differs at one position. Ficoll-Paque density gradient centrifugation was the method used to isolate PBMCs. The clonotype was recovered from a man between 18 and 35 years old who had mild COVID-19 (a few samples of this study predate the infection). The sample titles of this study are shuffled in the database, so cell type and time point are left out; the donor was told from shared clones. The sample consisted of PBMCs or a T cell subset sorted from them (not recorded which). The chain was built from TRBV29-1 and TRBJ2-7, and TRBD1 aligns with 9 junction nucleotides. The CDR3 region reads CSVVTGGKYEQYF. Here is the DNA: TGCAGCGTTGTAACAGGGGGCAAATACGAGCAGTACTTC.